These 2 T cell receptor beta chains were all obtained from the same sample, sequenced in a study of spatial heterogeneity in lung cancer. The time point: sample taken at primary tumor resection. Whole RNA, isolated from tumor, nontumor lung or frozen PBMC, was sequenced without prior sorting. TCRdb independently ran MiXCR on the 5' RACE reads; one entry per CDR3 protein. The sample has about 92,000 distinct CDR3 sequences; over 9.5% are singletons. The source was PBMCs, collected at surgery. The receptors stem from a male donor with early-stage non-small cell lung cancer.

This clonotype was seen repeatedly, ten times or more. V and J are TRBV18 and TRBJ2-1; D not certain. V was shortened by 0 bases and J by 8 bases, with 8 bases between the two germline ends. Germline V gene lookup returns CDR1 KGHSH and CDR2 LQKENI. There are 13 residues in the CDR3. Here the CDR3 DNA reads TGTGCCAGCTCACCACCGGGGTCGTATGAGCAGTTCTTC. Protein sequence: CASSPPGSYEQFF.

This chain joins TRBV4-1 and TRBJ1-4; 7 bases fit TRBD1. The CDR3 covers 16 residues. The germline gives CDR1 MGHRA, CDR2 YSYEKL. V gave up 0 bases and J gave up 4 bases; unmatched junction bases: 5. The CDR3: CASSQEATGVNEKLFF. The CDR3 region has the DNA TGCGCCAGCAGCCAAGAGGCAACAGGGGTTAATGAAAAACTGTTTTTT.